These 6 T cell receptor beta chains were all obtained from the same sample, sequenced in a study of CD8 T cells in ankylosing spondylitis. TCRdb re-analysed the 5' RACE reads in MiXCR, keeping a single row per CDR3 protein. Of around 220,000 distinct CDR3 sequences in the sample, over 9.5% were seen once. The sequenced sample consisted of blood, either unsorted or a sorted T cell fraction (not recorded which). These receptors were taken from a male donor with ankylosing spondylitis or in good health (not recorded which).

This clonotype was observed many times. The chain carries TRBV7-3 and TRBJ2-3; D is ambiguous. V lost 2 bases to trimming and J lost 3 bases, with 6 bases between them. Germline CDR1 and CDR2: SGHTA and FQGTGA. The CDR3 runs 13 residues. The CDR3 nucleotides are TGTGCCAGCAGCTTACAGAGGACAGATACGCAGTATTTT. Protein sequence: CASSLQRTDTQYF.

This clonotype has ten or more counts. CDR3 sequence reads: CAATEGHEQYF. CDR3 nucleotide sequence: TGTGCCGCTACGGAGGGCCACGAGCAGTACTTC. V gene TRBV6-2 or TRBV6-3 combines with J gene TRBJ2-7, with TRBD2 as a possible D gene (6 bases). The CDR3 totals 11 residues. CDR1 is MNHEY, CDR2 SVGEGT, per germline. Trimming took off 11 bases at V and 5 bases at J, with 13 bases between the two ends.

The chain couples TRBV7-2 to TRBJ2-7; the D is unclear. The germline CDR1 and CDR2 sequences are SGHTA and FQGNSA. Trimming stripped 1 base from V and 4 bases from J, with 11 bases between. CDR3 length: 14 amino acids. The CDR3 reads CASSLEVGLYEQYF. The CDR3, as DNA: TGTGCCAGCAGCTTAGAAGTAGGGTTGTACGAGCAGTACTTC.

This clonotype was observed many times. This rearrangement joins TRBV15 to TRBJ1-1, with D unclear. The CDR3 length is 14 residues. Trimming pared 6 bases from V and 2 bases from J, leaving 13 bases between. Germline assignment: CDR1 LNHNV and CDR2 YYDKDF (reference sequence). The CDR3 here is CATRPTLGNTEAFF. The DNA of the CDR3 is TGTGCCACCAGGCCTACTCTCGGAAACACTGAAGCTTTCTTT.

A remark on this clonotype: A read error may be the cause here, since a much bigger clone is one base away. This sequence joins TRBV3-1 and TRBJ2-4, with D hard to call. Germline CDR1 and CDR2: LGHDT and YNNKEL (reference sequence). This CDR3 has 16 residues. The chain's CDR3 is CASTPREGSAKNTQYF. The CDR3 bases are TGTGCCAGCACTCCAAGGGAAGGGTCCGCCAAAAACACTCAGTACTTC.

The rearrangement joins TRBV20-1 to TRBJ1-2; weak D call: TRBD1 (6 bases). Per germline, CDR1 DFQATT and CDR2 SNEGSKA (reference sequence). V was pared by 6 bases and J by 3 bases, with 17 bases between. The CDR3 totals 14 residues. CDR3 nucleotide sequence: TGCAGTGCCCAAAGCAAGGACAGAGACTATGGCTACACCTTC. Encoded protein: CSAQSKDRDYGYTF.